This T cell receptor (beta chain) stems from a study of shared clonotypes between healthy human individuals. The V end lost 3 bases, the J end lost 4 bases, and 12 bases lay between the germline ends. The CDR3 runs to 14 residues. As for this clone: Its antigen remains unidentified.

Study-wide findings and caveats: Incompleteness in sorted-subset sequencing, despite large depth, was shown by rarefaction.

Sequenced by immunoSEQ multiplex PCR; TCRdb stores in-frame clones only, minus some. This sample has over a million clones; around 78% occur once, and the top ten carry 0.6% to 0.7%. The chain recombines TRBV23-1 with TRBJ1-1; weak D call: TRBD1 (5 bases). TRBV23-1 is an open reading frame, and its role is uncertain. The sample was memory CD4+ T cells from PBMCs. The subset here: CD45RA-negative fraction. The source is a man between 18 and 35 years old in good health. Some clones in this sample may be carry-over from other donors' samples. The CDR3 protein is CASSHGGRGTEAFF. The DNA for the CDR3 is TGCGCCAGCAGTCACGGGGGAAGGGGCACTGAAGCTTTCTTT.